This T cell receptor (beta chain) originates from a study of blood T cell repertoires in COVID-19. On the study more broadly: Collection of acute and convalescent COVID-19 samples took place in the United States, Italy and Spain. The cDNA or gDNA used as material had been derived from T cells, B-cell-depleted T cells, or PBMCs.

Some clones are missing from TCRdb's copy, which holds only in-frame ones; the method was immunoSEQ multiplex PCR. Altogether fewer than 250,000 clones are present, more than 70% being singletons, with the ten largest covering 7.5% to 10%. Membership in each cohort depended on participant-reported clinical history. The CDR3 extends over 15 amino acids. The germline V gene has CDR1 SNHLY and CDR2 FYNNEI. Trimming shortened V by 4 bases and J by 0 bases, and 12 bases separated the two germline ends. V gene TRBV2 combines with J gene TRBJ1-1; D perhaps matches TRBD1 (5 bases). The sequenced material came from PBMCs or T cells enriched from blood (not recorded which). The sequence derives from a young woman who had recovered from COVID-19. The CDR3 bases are TGTGCCAGCAGTGCAGGGCCAGCACTGAACACTGAAGCTTTCTTT. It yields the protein CASSAGPALNTEAFF.